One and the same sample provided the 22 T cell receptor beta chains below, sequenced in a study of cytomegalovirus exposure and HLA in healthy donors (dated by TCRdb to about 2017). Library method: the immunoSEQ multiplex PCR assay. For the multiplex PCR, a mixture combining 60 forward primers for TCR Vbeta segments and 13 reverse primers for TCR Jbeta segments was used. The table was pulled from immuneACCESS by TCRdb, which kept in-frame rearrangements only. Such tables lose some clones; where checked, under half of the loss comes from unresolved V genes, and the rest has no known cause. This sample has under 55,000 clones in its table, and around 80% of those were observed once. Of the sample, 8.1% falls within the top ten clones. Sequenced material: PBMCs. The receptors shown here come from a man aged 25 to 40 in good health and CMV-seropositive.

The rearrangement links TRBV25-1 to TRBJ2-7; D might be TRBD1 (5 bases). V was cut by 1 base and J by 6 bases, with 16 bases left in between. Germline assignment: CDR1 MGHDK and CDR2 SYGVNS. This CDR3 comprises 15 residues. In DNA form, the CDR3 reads TGTGCCAGCAGTGAATCTGGCAGGTCCCAGGGCGAGCAGTACTTC. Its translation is CASSESGRSQGEQYF.

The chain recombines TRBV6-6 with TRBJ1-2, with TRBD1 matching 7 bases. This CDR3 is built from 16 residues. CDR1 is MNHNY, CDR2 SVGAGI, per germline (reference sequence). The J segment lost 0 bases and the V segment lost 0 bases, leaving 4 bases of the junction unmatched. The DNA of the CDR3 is TGTGCCAGCAGTTACTCGCCGGGACAGACTAACTATGGCTACACCTTC. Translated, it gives CASSYSPGQTNYGYTF.

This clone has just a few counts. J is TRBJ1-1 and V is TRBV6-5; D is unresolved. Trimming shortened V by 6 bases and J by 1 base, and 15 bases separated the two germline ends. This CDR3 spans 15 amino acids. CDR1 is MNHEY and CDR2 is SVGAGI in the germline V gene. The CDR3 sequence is CASSSNGLGNTEAFF. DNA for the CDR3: TGTGCCAGCAGCTCCAATGGACTAGGGAACACTGAAGCTTTCTTT.

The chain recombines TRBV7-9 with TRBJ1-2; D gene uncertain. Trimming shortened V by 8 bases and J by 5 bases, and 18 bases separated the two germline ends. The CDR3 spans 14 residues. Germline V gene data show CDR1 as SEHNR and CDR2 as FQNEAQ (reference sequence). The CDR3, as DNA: TGTGCCAGCGAAGAGATATCCGGGAGGTATGGCTACACCTTC. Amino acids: CASEEISGRYGYTF.

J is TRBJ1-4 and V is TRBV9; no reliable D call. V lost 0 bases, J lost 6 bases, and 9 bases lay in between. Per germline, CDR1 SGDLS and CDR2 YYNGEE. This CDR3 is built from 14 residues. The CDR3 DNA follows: TGTGCCAGCAGCGTAGCTACCGGGGATGAAAAACTGTTTTTT. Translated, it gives CASSVATGDEKLFF.

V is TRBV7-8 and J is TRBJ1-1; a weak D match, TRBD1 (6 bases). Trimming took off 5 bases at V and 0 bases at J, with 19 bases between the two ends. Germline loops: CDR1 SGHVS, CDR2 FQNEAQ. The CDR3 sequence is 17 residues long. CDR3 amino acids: CASSLGGPDRLNTEAFF. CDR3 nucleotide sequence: TGTGCCAGCAGCCTAGGAGGACCAGACAGGTTGAACACTGAAGCTTTCTTT.

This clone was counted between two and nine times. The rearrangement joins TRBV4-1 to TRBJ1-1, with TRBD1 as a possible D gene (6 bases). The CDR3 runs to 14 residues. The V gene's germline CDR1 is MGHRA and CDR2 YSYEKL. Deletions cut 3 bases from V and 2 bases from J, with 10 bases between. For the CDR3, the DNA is TGCGCCAGCAGCCAGGACAGTGGAAACACTGAAGCTTTCTTT. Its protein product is CASSQDSGNTEAFF.

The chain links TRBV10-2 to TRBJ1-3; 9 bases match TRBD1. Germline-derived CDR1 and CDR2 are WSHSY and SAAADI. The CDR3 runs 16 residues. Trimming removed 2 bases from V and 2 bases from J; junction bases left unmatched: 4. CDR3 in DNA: TGCGCCAGCAGTGAGACACAGGGGGCAACTGGAAACACCATATATTTT. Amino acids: CASSETQGATGNTIYF.

This CDR3 reads CASSLGSGSYEQYF. The CDR3 nucleotides read TGTGCCAGCAGCTTAGGATCAGGATCCTACGAGCAGTACTTC. The chain links TRBV13 to TRBJ2-7; D unresolved. Germline V gene sequence: CDR1 PRHDT, CDR2 FYEKMQ (reference sequence). CDR3 length: 14 residues. V lost 0 bases and J 1 base, leaving 7 bases between the germline ends.

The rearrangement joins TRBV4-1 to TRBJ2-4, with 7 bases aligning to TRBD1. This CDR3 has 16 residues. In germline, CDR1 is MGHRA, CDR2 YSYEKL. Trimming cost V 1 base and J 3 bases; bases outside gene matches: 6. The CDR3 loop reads CASSQGGGRGKNIQYF. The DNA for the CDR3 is TGCGCCAGCAGCCAAGGAGGGGGCCGGGGCAAAAACATTCAGTACTTC.

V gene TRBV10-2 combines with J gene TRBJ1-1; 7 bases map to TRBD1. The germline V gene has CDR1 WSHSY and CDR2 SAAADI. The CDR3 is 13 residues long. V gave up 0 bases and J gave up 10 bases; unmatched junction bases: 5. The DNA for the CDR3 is TGCGCCAGCAGTGAGTCTAACAGGGGAACAGCTTTCTTT. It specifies CASSESNRGTAFF.

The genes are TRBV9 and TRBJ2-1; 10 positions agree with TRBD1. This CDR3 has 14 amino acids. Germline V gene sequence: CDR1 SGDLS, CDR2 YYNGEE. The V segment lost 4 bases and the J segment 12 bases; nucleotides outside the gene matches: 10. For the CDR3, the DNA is TGTGCCAGCAGCATTCGGGACAGGGGATCTACGCAGTTCTTC. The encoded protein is CASSIRDRGSTQFF.

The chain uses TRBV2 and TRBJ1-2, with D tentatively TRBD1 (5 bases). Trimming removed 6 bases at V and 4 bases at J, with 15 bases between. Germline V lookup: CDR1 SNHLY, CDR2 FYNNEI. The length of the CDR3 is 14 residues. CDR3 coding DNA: TGTGCCAGCAGACCCGACAGCGAGTTCTATGGCTACACCTTC. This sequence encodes CASRPDSEFYGYTF.

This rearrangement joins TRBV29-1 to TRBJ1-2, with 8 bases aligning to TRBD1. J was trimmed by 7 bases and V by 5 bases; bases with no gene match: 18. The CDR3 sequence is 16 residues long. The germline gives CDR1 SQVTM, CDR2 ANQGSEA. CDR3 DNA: TGCAGCGTTCCGGGGGCAGGGGGCATCCTTGAAGCTGGCTACACCTTC. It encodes CSVPGAGGILEAGYTF.

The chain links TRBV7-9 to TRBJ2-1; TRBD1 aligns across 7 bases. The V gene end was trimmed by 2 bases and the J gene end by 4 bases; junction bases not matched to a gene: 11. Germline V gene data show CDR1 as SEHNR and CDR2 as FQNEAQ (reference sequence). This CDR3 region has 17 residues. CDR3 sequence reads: CASSLPRTGQRYNEQFF. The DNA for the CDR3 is TGTGCCAGCAGCTTACCCCGGACAGGTCAGAGGTACAATGAGCAGTTCTTC.

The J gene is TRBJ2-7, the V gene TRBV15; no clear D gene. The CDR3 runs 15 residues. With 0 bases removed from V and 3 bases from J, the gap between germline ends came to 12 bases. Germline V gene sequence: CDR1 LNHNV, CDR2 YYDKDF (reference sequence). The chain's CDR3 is CATSRDQLADYEQYF. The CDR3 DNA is TGTGCCACCAGCAGAGATCAGTTGGCAGACTACGAGCAGTACTTC.

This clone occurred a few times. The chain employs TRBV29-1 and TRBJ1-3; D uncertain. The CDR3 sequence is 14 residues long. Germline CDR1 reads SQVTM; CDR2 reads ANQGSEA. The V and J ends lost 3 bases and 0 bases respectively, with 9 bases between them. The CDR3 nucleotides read TGCAGCGTTGACTCCGGGAGCTCTGGAAACACCATATATTTT. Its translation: CSVDSGSSGNTIYF.

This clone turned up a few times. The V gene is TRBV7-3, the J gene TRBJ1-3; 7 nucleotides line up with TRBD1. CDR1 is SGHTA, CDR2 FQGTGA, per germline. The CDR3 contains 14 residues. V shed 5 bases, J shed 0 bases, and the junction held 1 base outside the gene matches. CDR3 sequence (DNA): TGTGCCAGCAGCCCAGGGGGCTCTGGAAACACCATATATTTT. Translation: CASSPGGSGNTIYF.

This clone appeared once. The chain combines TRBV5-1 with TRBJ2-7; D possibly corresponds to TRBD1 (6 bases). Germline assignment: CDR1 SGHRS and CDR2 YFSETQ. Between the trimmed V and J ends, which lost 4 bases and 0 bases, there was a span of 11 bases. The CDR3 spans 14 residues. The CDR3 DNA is TGCGCCAGCAGCGGGGACAAGAGCTCCTACGAGCAGTACTTC. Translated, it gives CASSGDKSSYEQYF.

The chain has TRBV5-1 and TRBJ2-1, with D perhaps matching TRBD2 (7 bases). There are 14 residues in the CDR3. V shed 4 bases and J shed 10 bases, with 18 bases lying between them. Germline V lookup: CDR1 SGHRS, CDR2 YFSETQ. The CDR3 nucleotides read TGCGCCAGCAGCCCGGCCGCGGGGGCGCTAGAGCAGTTCTTC. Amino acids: CASSPAAGALEQFF.

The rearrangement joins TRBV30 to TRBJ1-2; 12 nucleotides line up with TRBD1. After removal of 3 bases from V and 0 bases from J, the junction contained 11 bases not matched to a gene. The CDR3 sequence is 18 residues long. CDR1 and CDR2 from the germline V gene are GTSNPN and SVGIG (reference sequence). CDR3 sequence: CAWSGGTGGNRANYGYTF. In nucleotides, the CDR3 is TGTGCCTGGAGCGGGGGGACAGGGGGCAATCGCGCTAACTATGGCTACACCTTC.

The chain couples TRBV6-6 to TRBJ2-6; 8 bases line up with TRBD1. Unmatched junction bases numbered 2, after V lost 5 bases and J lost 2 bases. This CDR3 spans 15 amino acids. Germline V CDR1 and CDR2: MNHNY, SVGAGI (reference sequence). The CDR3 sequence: CASSNRGAGANVLTF. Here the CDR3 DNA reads TGTGCCAGCAGTAACAGGGGGGCTGGGGCCAACGTCCTGACTTTC.